What follows are 22 T cell receptor beta chains derived from one specimen sequenced in a study of early T cells in non-severe SARS-CoV-2 infection. TCRdb re-analysed the 5' RACE reads in MiXCR, keeping a single row per CDR3 protein. The data contain around 61,000 distinct CDR3 sequences, over 13% of them singletons. The sequences come from whole blood, collected at baseline. Receptors were obtained from an adult who was a healthcare worker with PCR-confirmed SARS-CoV-2 infection or an uninfected control (not recorded which).

This chain joins TRBV28 and TRBJ1-3; D is uncertain. Trimming left V 8 bases short and J 2 bases short, with 13 bases between. Germline values: CDR1 MDHEN, CDR2 SYDVKM. This CDR3 has 14 amino acids. The CDR3 sequence: CASGEGITGNTIYF. CDR3 nucleotide sequence: TGTGCCAGCGGGGAAGGGATAACTGGAAACACCATATATTTT. The whole variable domain, filled in from reference TRBV28 and TRBJ1-3, reads DVKVTQSSRYLVKRTGEKVFLECVQDMDHENMFWYRQDPGLGLRLIYFSYDVKMKEKGDIPEGYSVSREKKERFSLILESASTNQTSMYLCASGEGITGNTIYFGEGSWLTVV.

This chain uses TRBV5-1 with TRBJ2-7, with 7 bases aligning to TRBD2. Germline V lookup: CDR1 SGHRS, CDR2 YFSETQ. J lost 7 bases, V lost 4 bases, and 11 bases had no gene match. The CDR3 is 14 amino acids. In nucleotides, the CDR3 is TGCGCCAGCAGCCCGGGACTACCCTTGGTGGAGCAGTACTTC. Translation: CASSPGLPLVEQYF.

The V call is TRBV20-1, the J call TRBJ2-1; D ambiguous. This CDR3 has 12 amino acids. V dropped 2 bases and J dropped 8 bases, with 10 bases sitting between them. Germline CDR1 is DFQATT and CDR2 is SNEGSKA (reference sequence). DNA for the CDR3: TGCAGTGCTAGAACAACGGTCGATGAGCAGTTCTTC. Translating gives CSARTTVDEQFF.

There are many counts of this clonotype. The chain links TRBV20-1 to TRBJ2-1; D is possibly TRBD2 (5 bases). In germline, CDR1 is DFQATT, CDR2 SNEGSKA (reference sequence). The CDR3 is 13 residues long. V dropped 2 bases and J dropped 3 bases, with 8 bases sitting between them. Here the CDR3 reads CSARIGDYNEQFF. For the CDR3, the DNA is TGCAGTGCTAGAATCGGGGACTACAATGAGCAGTTCTTC.

This chain uses TRBV2 with TRBJ2-1, with TRBD2 matching over 11 bases. CDR3 length: 15 amino acids. Germline CDR1 and CDR2: SNHLY and FYNNEI. Trimming at V came to 6 bases and at J to 10 bases, leaving 11 bases not matched to a gene. CDR3 sequence reads: CASRGKTSGTEEQFF. CDR3 nucleotide sequence: TGTGCCAGCAGAGGGAAGACTAGCGGGACTGAAGAGCAGTTCTTC.

The J gene is TRBJ2-1, the V gene TRBV13; the D gene is possibly TRBD2 (5 bases). The CDR3 is made up of 13 amino acids. Trimming stripped 3 bases from V and 6 bases from J, with 9 bases between. The germline V gene has CDR1 PRHDT and CDR2 FYEKMQ (reference sequence). CDR3 region: CASSLDSVNEQFF. CDR3 DNA: TGTGCCAGCAGCTTGGATAGCGTCAATGAGCAGTTCTTC.

The chain couples TRBV20-1 to TRBJ1-1, with no clear D. The CDR3 is 13 amino acids. CDR1 and CDR2 (germline): DFQATT, SNEGSKA (reference sequence). V was shortened by 2 bases and J by 2 bases, with 9 bases between the two germline ends. In DNA form, the CDR3 reads TGCAGTGCTAGACAGGACTCCAACACTGAAGCTTTCTTT. It encodes CSARQDSNTEAFF.

The chain carries TRBV30 and TRBJ2-5, with TRBD1 identical over 7 bases. The V segment lost 1 base and the J segment 4 bases; nucleotides outside the gene matches: 3. This CDR3 region has 13 residues. The germline gives CDR1 GTSNPN, CDR2 SVGIG (reference sequence). The CDR3 protein is CAWSGDSRETQYF. The CDR3 DNA is TGTGCCTGGAGTGGGGACAGTAGAGAGACCCAGTACTTC.

This clonotype was counted at least ten times. The V and J genes are TRBV7-6 and TRBJ2-7; possible D gene TRBD1, 6 bases. This CDR3 contains 13 residues. The germline gives CDR1 SGHVS, CDR2 FNYEAQ. Trimming pared 3 bases from V and 5 bases from J, leaving 11 bases between. This CDR3 reads CASSFSPGDEQYF. The CDR3 coding sequence is TGTGCCAGCAGCTTTTCCCCAGGGGACGAGCAGTACTTC. The whole variable domain, remainder taken from reference TRBV7-6 and TRBJ2-7, is GAGVSQSPRYKVTKRGQDVALRCDPISGHVSLYWYRQALGQGPEFLTYFNYEAQQDKSGLPNDRFSAERPEGSISTLTIQRTEQRDSAMYRCASSFSPGDEQYFGPGTRLTVT.

This clonotype turned up a few times. The chain recombines TRBV2 with TRBJ2-1; D is undetermined. The CDR3 contains 16 residues. Germline V gives CDR1 SNHLY, CDR2 FYNNEI. The V and J ends lost 0 bases and 2 bases respectively, with 11 bases between them. For the CDR3, the DNA is TGTGCCAGCAGTGAAGCAGATTCGCGGACCTACAATGAGCAGTTCTTC. Translation gives CASSEADSRTYNEQFF.

The rearrangement uses TRBV12-2 and TRBJ1-2; the table's D call of TRBD1 was not tested on the DNA. TRBV12-2 is an annotated pseudogene. This CDR3 spans 12 amino acids. CDR3 nucleotide sequence: TGTGCAAGTCGTGGACAGGGCGATGGCTACACCTTC. This codes for CASRGQGDGYTF.

The CDR3 DNA is TGCGCCAGCAGCTTTCAGGGGGCCTCCTACGAGCAGTACTTC. As protein: CASSFQGASYEQYF. The chain recombines TRBV5-1 with TRBJ2-7; 8 bases fit TRBD1. Germline V gene data show CDR1 as SGHRS and CDR2 as YFSETQ. V lost 2 bases to trimming and J lost 0 bases; unmatched junction nucleotides: 1. The CDR3 is made up of 14 amino acids.

The chain links TRBV5-5 to TRBJ1-6, with 7 bases lining up with TRBD1. The CDR3 extends over 14 amino acids. Germline V lookup: CDR1 SGHKS, CDR2 YYEKEE (reference sequence). Trimming removed 4 bases from V and 8 bases from J; junction bases left unmatched: 6. The CDR3 loop is CASSLPDRDSPLHF. The CDR3 region has the DNA TGTGCCAGCAGCCTACCCGACAGGGATTCACCCCTCCACTTT.

This clonotype qualifies as medium-sized. V usage is TRBV19 and J usage is TRBJ2-5; tentative D call: TRBD1 (5 bases). V lost 11 bases and J 3 bases, leaving 13 bases between the germline ends. Germline CDR1 and CDR2: LNHDA and SQIVND (reference sequence). The CDR3 is 12 amino acids. The DNA for the CDR3 is TGTGCCTCTAAGGGGTCGGAAGAGACCCAGTACTTC. Translation gives CASKGSEETQYF.

The genes are TRBV2 and TRBJ2-1, with TRBD1 matching 9 bases. This CDR3 is 15 amino acids long. The V gene end was trimmed by 6 bases and the J gene end by 2 bases; junction bases not matched to a gene: 5. The germline gives CDR1 SNHLY, CDR2 FYNNEI. CDR3 sequence (DNA): TGTGCCAGCAGCTCCGACAGGGGGGCCTACAATGAGCAGTTCTTC. This sequence encodes CASSSDRGAYNEQFF.

This clonotype was seen a few times. The chain has TRBV19 and TRBJ2-3; 7 nucleotides line up with TRBD2. Per germline, CDR1 LNHDA and CDR2 SQIVND (reference sequence). After removal of 4 bases from V and 6 bases from J, the junction contained 7 bases not matched to a gene. There are 14 residues in the CDR3. The CDR3 reads CASSTGGPQDTQYF. In DNA form, the CDR3 reads TGTGCCAGTAGTACGGGGGGTCCACAGGATACGCAGTATTTT.

The rearrangement uses TRBV11-2 and TRBJ1-2; D is unclear. This CDR3 has 15 residues. V lost 5 bases and J lost 6, with 19 bases in between. Germline CDR1 SGHAT, CDR2 FQNNGV. The CDR3 region has the DNA TGTGCCAGCAGCCCCACCGGGAGAGAAATGGATGGCTACACCTTC. It yields the protein CASSPTGREMDGYTF. Filled out from reference TRBV11-2 and TRBJ1-2, the complete variable domain reads EAGVAQSPRYKIIEKRQSVAFWCNPISGHATLYWYQQILGQGPKLLIQFQNNGVVDDSQLPKDRFSAERLKGVDSTLKIQPAKLEDSAVYLCASSPTGREMDGYTFGSGTRLTVV.

This clonotype was detected a few times. The V and J genes are TRBV10-2 and TRBJ2-7; TRBD2 matches at 9 bases. CDR3 length equals 18 residues. Germline CDR1 and CDR2: WSHSY and SAAADI. The ends lost 2 bases at V and 0 bases at J; junction bases unmatched: 11. CDR3 DNA: TGCGCCAGCAGTGAGGCATCCTTTAGCGGGGGCTTCTCCTACGAGCAGTACTTC. It translates to CASSEASFSGGFSYEQYF.

This clonotype showed up many times. The gene calls are TRBV28 and TRBJ1-1; 7 bases line up with TRBD1. Germline lookup yields CDR1 MDHEN and CDR2 SYDVKM. This CDR3 is built from 14 residues. J gave up 5 bases and V 4 bases, and 7 bases lay outside the gene matches. The CDR3 bases are TGTGCCAGCAGTTCCACAGGGGTTGGGACTGAAGCTTTCTTT. It translates to CASSSTGVGTEAFF. The full variable domain, with the rest looked up from reference TRBV28 and TRBJ1-1, is DVKVTQSSRYLVKRTGEKVFLECVQDMDHENMFWYRQDPGLGLRLIYFSYDVKMKEKGDIPEGYSVSREKKERFSLILESASTNQTSMYLCASSSTGVGTEAFFGQGTRLTVV.

This clonotype showed up just a few times. This chain links TRBV6-2 or TRBV6-3 with TRBJ1-4; no firm D call. Trimming left V 6 bases short and J 1 base short, with 21 bases between. There are 18 residues in the CDR3. Germline lookup yields CDR1 MNHEY and CDR2 SVGEGT. CDR3 sequence reads: CASRPRGGVFGTNEKLFF. The CDR3 region has the DNA TGTGCCAGCAGGCCCCGTGGTGGTGTTTTCGGAACTAATGAAAAACTGTTTTTT.

The genes are TRBV5-1 and TRBJ2-1, with a weak D call TRBD1 (6 bases). Germline V gene lookup returns CDR1 SGHRS and CDR2 YFSETQ. Trimming shortened V by 4 bases and J by 0 bases, and 11 bases separated the two germline ends. The CDR3 has 15 amino acids. CDR3 sequence reads: CASSPLDSSYNEQFF. CDR3 nucleotides: TGCGCCAGCAGCCCCCTGGACAGCTCCTACAATGAGCAGTTCTTC.

This clonotype came up many times. Here the CDR3 reads CASTPGGGQGPDTQYF. CDR3 in DNA: TGTGCCAGCACCCCAGGGGGGGGACAGGGGCCAGATACGCAGTATTTT. The chain is built from TRBV27 and TRBJ2-3, with 10 positions matching TRBD1. Germline lookup yields CDR1 MNHEY and CDR2 SMNVEV (reference sequence). The ends lost 7 bases at V and 4 bases at J; junction bases unmatched: 11. The CDR3 has 16 residues.